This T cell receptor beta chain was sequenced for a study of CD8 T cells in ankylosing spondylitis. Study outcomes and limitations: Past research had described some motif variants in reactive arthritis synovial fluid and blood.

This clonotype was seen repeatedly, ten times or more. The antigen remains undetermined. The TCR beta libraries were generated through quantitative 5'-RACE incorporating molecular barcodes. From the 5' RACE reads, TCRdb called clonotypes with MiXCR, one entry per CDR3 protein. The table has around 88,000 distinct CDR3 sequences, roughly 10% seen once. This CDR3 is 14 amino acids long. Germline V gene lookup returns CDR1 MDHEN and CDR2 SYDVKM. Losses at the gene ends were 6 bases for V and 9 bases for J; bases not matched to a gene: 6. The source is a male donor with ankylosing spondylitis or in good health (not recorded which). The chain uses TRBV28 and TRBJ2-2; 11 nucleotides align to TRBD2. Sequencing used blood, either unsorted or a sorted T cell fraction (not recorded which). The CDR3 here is CASRRLAGPWELFF. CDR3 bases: TGTGCCAGCAGACGACTAGCGGGACCGTGGGAGCTGTTTTTT.